This TCR beta chain emerged from a study of shared clonotypes between healthy human individuals. Study outcomes and limitations: Naive CD4 clonotypes were shared across several donors at about 5.3%.

The CDR3 is 16 residues long. Germline V lookup: CDR1 SGHRS, CDR2 YFSETQ. Trimming removed 4 bases from V and 2 bases from J; junction bases left unmatched: 10. Regarding this clone: What it binds is not known.

In the CD4+ fraction, cells were divided into CD45RA+ naive and CD45RA-negative memory subsets. It was across several immunoSEQ plates that each subset's genomic DNA was evenly split. Clones were read by immunoSEQ multiplex PCR, and TCRdb kept only the in-frame ones, dropping some. The data contain about 1 million clones, about 74% of them singletons. The rearrangement links TRBV5-1 to TRBJ2-7; the match to TRBD1 covers 9 bases. The sample taken for sequencing was memory CD4+ T cells sorted from blood. Subset defined: CD45RA-negative fraction. This clonotype was obtained from a man younger than 30 in good health. CDR3 sequence reads: CASSPDGTGLTYEQYF. The CDR3 DNA reads TGCGCCAGCAGCCCGGACGGGACAGGGCTTACCTACGAGCAGTACTTC.